One sample yielded the 10 T cell receptor beta chains listed below, sequenced in a study of cytomegalovirus exposure and HLA in healthy donors. With 60 Vbeta and 13 Jbeta primers, the PCR was carried out. Assay used: immunoSEQ multiplex PCR; TCRdb lists only in-frame clones, some missing. The top ten hold 5.4% of the sample, which has roughly 110,000 clones, over 65% seen once. Sequencing was done on a sample of PBMCs. These receptors originate from a woman younger than 45 in good health and CMV-seropositive.

On this clone itself: Because the CDR3 is missing its conserved closing phenylalanine or tryptophan, this is likely a read error. The J gene is TRBJ1-2, the V gene TRBV29-1; D uncertain. Per germline, CDR1 SQVTM and CDR2 ANQGSEA. Trimming removed 3 bases at V and 4 bases at J, with 12 bases between. The CDR3 has 13 residues. The CDR3 region has the DNA TGCAGCGTTGAGGACGGGGAGGTCTATGGCTACACCCTC. Translation: CSVEDGEVYGYTL.

The chain recombines TRBV25-1 with TRBJ1-2; 7 nucleotides match TRBD1. This CDR3 comprises 14 residues. The germline V gene encodes CDR1 MGHDK and CDR2 SYGVNS. Losses at the gene ends were 2 bases for V and 4 bases for J; bases not matched to a gene: 4. CDR3: CASSERTGPYGYTF. CDR3 bases: TGTGCCAGCAGTGAACGGACAGGCCCCTATGGCTACACCTTC.

The genes are TRBV5-1 and TRBJ1-3; possible D gene TRBD1, 6 bases. Per germline, CDR1 SGHRS and CDR2 YFSETQ. The V gene lost 3 bases and the J gene lost 0 bases, with 19 bases spanning the gap. CDR3 length equals 18 residues. CDR3 amino acids: CASSWGPGPHHSGNTIYF. CDR3 bases: TGCGCCAGCAGCTGGGGGCCAGGGCCCCATCACTCTGGAAACACCATATATTTT.

The CDR3 here is CASSPTVAGFTDTQYF. The CDR3 DNA reads as TGTGCCAGCTCACCAACGGTAGCGGGCTTCACAGATACGCAGTATTTT. V gene TRBV18 combines with J gene TRBJ2-3, with 7 nucleotides matching TRBD2. V lost 2 bases to trimming and J lost 2 bases; unmatched junction nucleotides: 7. Germline V gene sequence: CDR1 KGHSH, CDR2 LQKENI. This CDR3 has 16 amino acids.

The chain recombines TRBV9 with TRBJ2-5; 7 positions match TRBD2. The V and J ends lost 0 bases and 3 bases, in that order; junction bases with no gene match: 5. The CDR3 sequence is 15 residues long. Germline CDR1 is SGDLS and CDR2 is YYNGEE. The CDR3 DNA reads as TGTGCCAGCAGCGTAGCTGTGGGGGGGAAAGAGACCCAGTACTTC. Protein sequence: CASSVAVGGKETQYF.

The chain has TRBV11-2 and TRBJ1-2; D remains ambiguous. The CDR3 is 12 amino acids. Germline V lookup: CDR1 SGHAT, CDR2 FQNNGV. V was clipped by 4 bases and J by 8 bases, with 11 bases between them. CDR3 DNA: TGTGCCAGCAGCTCAACATTGAGGGGCTACACCTTC. It specifies CASSSTLRGYTF.

This chain joins TRBV6-5 and TRBJ1-2; a weak D match, TRBD1 (5 bases). The germline V gene encodes CDR1 MNHEY and CDR2 SVGAGI. V lost 6 bases and J 3 bases, leaving 11 bases between the germline ends. The CDR3 is 13 residues long. The DNA of the CDR3 is TGTGCCAGCAGCCCACAGACAGACTATGGCTACACCTTC. This sequence encodes CASSPQTDYGYTF.

This clone has just one count. This chain connects TRBV6-1 to TRBJ1-3, with a tentative D call TRBD1 (5 bases). V was pared by 2 bases and J by 2 bases, with 10 bases between. There are 15 residues in the CDR3. From germline, CDR1 is MNHNS and CDR2 SASEGT. The DNA of the CDR3 is TGTGCCAGCAGTGAATACGTGGGGCCTGGAAACACCATATATTTT. Encoded protein: CASSEYVGPGNTIYF.

V and J are TRBV9 and TRBJ2-3; 14 bases agree with TRBD2. The CDR3 loop spans 18 amino acids. The germline V gene encodes CDR1 SGDLS and CDR2 YYNGEE. Unmatched junction bases numbered 7, after V lost 3 bases and J lost 1 base. The CDR3 loop is CASSEGLAGDVGTDTQYF. The CDR3 DNA is TGTGCCAGCAGCGAGGGACTAGCGGGGGATGTGGGCACAGATACGCAGTATTTT.

V is TRBV5-1 and J is TRBJ1-5; 7 nucleotides agree with TRBD1. The CDR3 spans 16 residues. With 0 bases clipped from V and 4 bases from J, the junction kept 7 bases outside the gene matches. From germline, CDR1 is SGHRS and CDR2 YFSETQ. The CDR3 DNA follows: TGCGCCAGCAGCTTGGGTTGGGACAGAGAAAATCAGCCCCAGCATTTT. It specifies CASSLGWDRENQPQHF.